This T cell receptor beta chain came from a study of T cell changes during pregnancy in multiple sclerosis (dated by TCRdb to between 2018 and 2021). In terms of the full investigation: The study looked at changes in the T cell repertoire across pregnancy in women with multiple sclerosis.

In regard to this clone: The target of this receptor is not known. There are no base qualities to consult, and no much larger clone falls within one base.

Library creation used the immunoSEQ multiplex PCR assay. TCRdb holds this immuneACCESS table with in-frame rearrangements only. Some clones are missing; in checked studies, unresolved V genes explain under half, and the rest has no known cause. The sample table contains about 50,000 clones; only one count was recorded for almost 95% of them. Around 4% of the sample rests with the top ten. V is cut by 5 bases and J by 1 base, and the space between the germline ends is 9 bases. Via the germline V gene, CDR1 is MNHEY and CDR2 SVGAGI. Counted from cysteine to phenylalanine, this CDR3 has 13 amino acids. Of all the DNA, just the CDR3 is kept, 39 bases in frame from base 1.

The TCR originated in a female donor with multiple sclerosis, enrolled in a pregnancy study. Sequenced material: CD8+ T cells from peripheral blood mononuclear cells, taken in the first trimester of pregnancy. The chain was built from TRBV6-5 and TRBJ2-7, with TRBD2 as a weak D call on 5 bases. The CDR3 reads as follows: CASSRTFSYEQYF. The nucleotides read TGTGCCAGCAGTAGGACTTTTTCCTACGAGCAGTACTTC.